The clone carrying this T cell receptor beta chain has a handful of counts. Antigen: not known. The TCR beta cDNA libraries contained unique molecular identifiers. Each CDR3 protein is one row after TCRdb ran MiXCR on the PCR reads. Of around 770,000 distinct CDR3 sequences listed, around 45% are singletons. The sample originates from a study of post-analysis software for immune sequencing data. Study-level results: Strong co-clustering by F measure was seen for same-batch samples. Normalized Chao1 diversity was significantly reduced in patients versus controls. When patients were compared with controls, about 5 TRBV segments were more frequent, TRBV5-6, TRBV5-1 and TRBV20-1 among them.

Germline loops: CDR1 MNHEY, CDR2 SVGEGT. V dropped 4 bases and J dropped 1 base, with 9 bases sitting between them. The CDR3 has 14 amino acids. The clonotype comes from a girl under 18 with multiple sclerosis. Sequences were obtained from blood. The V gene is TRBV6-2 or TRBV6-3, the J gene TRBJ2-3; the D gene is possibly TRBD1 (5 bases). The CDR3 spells CASSFLGGTDTQYF. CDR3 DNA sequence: TGTGCCAGCAGTTTTTTAGGGGGCACAGATACGCAGTATTTT.